The text below deals with one TCR beta chain. Its specificity is not known. This record belongs to a study of lymphopenia after photon versus proton radiotherapy. Assay: immunoSEQ multiplex PCR; the TCRdb copy retains only in-frame clones and omits some. The sample includes 65,000 to 85,000 clones, about nine tenths of them seen just once. J lost 2 bases, V lost 9 bases, and 5 bases had no gene match. This CDR3 has 14 residues. From germline, CDR1 is SEHNR and CDR2 FQNEAQ (reference sequence). Regarding the study as a whole: Larger post-nadir TCR diversity loss correlated inversely with survival in deceased patients. Post-nadir diversity loss with photons came from oligoclonal expansion, particularly CD8+ Temra cells. Survival link was tested only in deceased patients; proton benefit remains a possibility. Relative stability marked proton patients; photon patients lost diversity and naive cells.

The rearrangement links TRBV7-9 to TRBJ2-7, with 12 positions matching TRBD2. The source is a woman in her thirties or forties with cholangiocarcinoma. Sequences were derived from peripheral blood, sampled from a patient treated with photon-based radiotherapy. The DNA of the CDR3 is TGTGCCAGTTCGACTAGCGGGGGAACCTACGAGCAGTACTTC. Translation: CASSTSGGTYEQYF.